Included here is one T cell receptor (beta chain) sequence, with context. Its antigen is undetermined. The sample holds other DNA sequences that translate to the same CDR3. Every donor had blood drawn once into heparin, roughly 120 mL on average. Sort purity for all populations was recorded as exceeding 98%. The CDR3 extends over 13 amino acids. The junction had 3 bases not matched to a gene; V was cut back by 6 bases and J by 1 base. Per germline, CDR1 SQVTM and CDR2 ANQGSEA. These data originate in a study of beta chain features in type 1 diabetes. Study details: The study examined more than 100,000,000 sorted cells across all samples.

As every portion of the isolated RNA was reverse transcribed, the sequencing read expressed TCRB transcripts. The method was immunoSEQ multiplex PCR; TCRdb's version includes in-frame clones alone and lacks a portion of them. The sample has approximately 380,000 clones, about 16% seen once. Overall study findings and caveats: Researchers report that Type 1 diabetes patients had moderately but significantly shorter TCRB CDR3s across all four CD4+ subsets.

The chain joins TRBV29-1 to TRBJ1-1, with 9 bases fitting TRBD1. The sequence was obtained from a woman aged 18-35 years in good health. The source material was naive CD4+ T cells from blood. CDR3 sequence (DNA): TGCAGCGTGGTGGGACAGGGGAACACTGAAGCTTTCTTT. It translates to CSVVGQGNTEAFF.